The 16 T cell receptor beta chains presented below share a single source sample, sequenced in a study of somatic mutations in cytotoxic T cells in rheumatoid arthritis. The data were produced by immunoSEQ multiplex PCR, yet TCRdb's version contains in-frame clones alone and is incomplete. Counted here are approximately 9,400 clones, under 80% occurring once; the ten biggest clones make up 20% to 25%. The material sequenced was CD8+ T cells sorted from blood. These receptors all come from a man aged 50-59 years in good health.

The chain combines TRBV6-6 with TRBJ2-2, with 9 bases matching TRBD1. The CDR3 sequence is 13 residues long. Germline loops: CDR1 MNHNY, CDR2 SVGAGI (reference sequence). V lost 10 bases and J lost 4; bases outside the gene matches: 4. Here the CDR3 DNA reads TGTGCCAACGGACAGGGGCGCACCGGGGAGCTGTTTTTT. Amino acid sequence: CANGQGRTGELFF.

This sequence joins TRBV28 and TRBJ2-1; TRBD1 agrees at 12 bases. The germline V gene has CDR1 MDHEN and CDR2 SYDVKM. The CDR3 extends over 15 amino acids. Trimming took 5 bases from V and 7 from J; bases not matched to a gene: 6. CDR3 in amino acids: CASSLRDRGLNEQFF. The CDR3 DNA reads as TGTGCCAGCAGTCTGCGGGACAGGGGGCTTAATGAGCAGTTCTTC.

CDR3 loop: CASSQLGGQGGYEQYF. CDR3 in DNA: TGCGCCAGCAGCCAACTAGGGGGACAGGGTGGCTACGAGCAGTACTTC. The rearrangement uses TRBV4-3 and TRBJ2-7, with 9 bases lining up with TRBD1. Trimming at V came to 2 bases and at J to 3 bases, leaving 8 bases not matched to a gene. From germline, CDR1 is LGHNA and CDR2 YSLEER. The CDR3 spans 16 residues.

The chain links TRBV11-2 to TRBJ2-1, with a weak D call TRBD2 (5 bases). V was cut by 1 base and J by 2 bases, with 12 bases left in between. The CDR3 is made up of 16 amino acids. CDR1 and CDR2 from the germline V gene are SGHAT and FQNNGV. CDR3 loop: CASSLGPGTTYNEQFF. The CDR3 DNA is TGTGCCAGCAGCTTAGGGCCGGGAACCACCTACAATGAGCAGTTCTTC.

The V gene is TRBV8-2, the J gene TRBJ1-2. TRBV8-2 is labeled a pseudogene. This CDR3 has 15 amino acids. CDR3 sequence (DNA): TGTGGCAAAGCGTTAAGGATACGAAAGACCTATGGCTACACCTTC. As protein: CGKALRIRKTYGYTF.

This clone has more than one count but fewer than ten. The chain carries TRBV27 and TRBJ1-2; TRBD1 aligns across 7 bases. This CDR3 contains 18 residues. J lost 12 bases, V lost 5 bases, and 27 bases had no gene match. Germline V gene sequence: CDR1 MNHEY, CDR2 SMNVEV (reference sequence). Here the CDR3 reads CASSPAPVEKLWTGLHTF. CDR3 in DNA: TGTGCCAGCAGTCCCGCCCCCGTTGAAAAACTTTGGACAGGTTTACACACCTTC.

There are a few counts of this clone. This chain uses TRBV28 with TRBJ2-7, with a tentative D call TRBD1 (5 bases). V gave up 7 bases and J gave up 6 bases, with 19 bases separating them. Germline loops: CDR1 MDHEN, CDR2 SYDVKM. There are 14 residues in the CDR3. The CDR3 is CASTTPGALGEQYF. The DNA for the CDR3 is TGTGCCAGCACCACCCCTGGGGCTTTAGGCGAGCAGTACTTC.

This chain connects TRBV30 to TRBJ2-1; 9 nucleotides match TRBD2. Germline loops: CDR1 GTSNPN, CDR2 SVGIG (reference sequence). The CDR3 has 13 amino acids. With 2 bases clipped from V and 6 bases from J, the junction kept 2 bases outside the gene matches. In nucleotides, the CDR3 is TGTGCCTGGAGTAGCGGGGGGAGCAATGAGCAGTTCTTC. Its translation is CAWSSGGSNEQFF.

This sequence joins TRBV19 and TRBJ1-5; 9 bases fit TRBD1. The CDR3 runs 16 residues. Looked up from germline, CDR1 is LNHDA and CDR2 is SQIVND (reference sequence). J was trimmed by 5 bases and V by 7 bases; bases with no gene match: 12. CDR3 residues: CASTFLPGQGDQPQHF. The CDR3 DNA is TGTGCCAGTACCTTCCTTCCGGGACAGGGAGATCAGCCCCAGCATTTT.

The J gene is TRBJ2-1, the V gene TRBV4-3, with D possibly being TRBD2 (7 bases). Trimming took 0 bases from V and 8 from J, leaving 17 bases between them. Germline assignment: CDR1 LGHNA and CDR2 YSLEER. This CDR3 contains 16 residues. The CDR3 region has the DNA TGCGCCAGCAGCCAAGATCTAGGGGGGGGTGGAGATGAGCAGTTCTTC. Its translation: CASSQDLGGGGDEQFF.

The rearrangement uses TRBV27 and TRBJ2-5, with D possibly TRBD1 on 6 matching bases. CDR1 MNHEY and CDR2 SMNVEV come from the germline V gene (reference sequence). The CDR3 has 15 amino acids. Between the trimmed V and J ends, which lost 5 bases and 5 bases, there was a span of 18 bases. The CDR3 DNA follows: TGTGCCAGCAGTCTACGGGGACAAAGGGGGGAGACCCAGTACTTC. Translated: CASSLRGQRGETQYF.

The CDR3 DNA sequence: TGTGCCAGCAGCGGTACGGGGGGTTCGGCAGATACGCAGTATTTT. It encodes CASSGTGGSADTQYF. The chain uses TRBV6-4 and TRBJ2-3, with 7 positions matching TRBD2. This CDR3 is 15 amino acids long. The V segment lost 6 bases and the J segment 4 bases; nucleotides outside the gene matches: 10. Germline CDR1 reads MRHNA; CDR2 reads SNTAGT.

This chain connects TRBV9 to TRBJ2-7; perhaps TRBD1 as D (8 bases). V was trimmed by 0 bases and J by 3 bases, leaving 16 bases between them. The germline V gene has CDR1 SGDLS and CDR2 YYNGEE. The CDR3 runs to 16 residues. CDR3 sequence: CASSVGRTGGVYEQYF. CDR3 sequence (DNA): TGTGCCAGCAGCGTAGGTCGAACAGGGGGGGTCTACGAGCAGTACTTC.

The chain joins TRBV5-8 to TRBJ2-7, with 10 nucleotides matching TRBD1. Losses at the gene ends were 0 bases for V and 4 bases for J; bases not matched to a gene: 1. The CDR3 consists of 14 residues. CDR1 is SGHTS and CDR2 is YDEGEE in the germline V gene. This CDR3 is CASSLGGQGYEQYF. The CDR3 DNA follows: TGTGCCAGCAGCTTGGGGGGACAGGGGTACGAGCAGTACTTC.

The J gene is TRBJ2-7, the V gene TRBV15; TRBD1 agrees at 7 bases. With V trimmed by 5 bases and J by 3 bases, 4 bases remained unmatched. The CDR3 is 13 amino acids. CDR1 LNHNV and CDR2 YYDKDF come from the germline V gene (reference sequence). CDR3 sequence reads: CATSRRQGYEQYF. CDR3 sequence (DNA): TGTGCCACCAGCCGAAGACAGGGCTACGAGCAGTACTTC.

The chain combines TRBV7-2 with TRBJ2-2; 11 positions match TRBD2. CDR3 length equals 15 residues. CDR1 is SGHTA and CDR2 is FQGNSA in the germline V gene. V gave up 6 bases and J gave up 6 bases; unmatched junction bases: 6. The chain's CDR3 is CASRVAGGSPGELFF. In DNA, the CDR3 is TGTGCCAGCAGGGTAGCGGGAGGGTCCCCCGGGGAGCTGTTTTTT.